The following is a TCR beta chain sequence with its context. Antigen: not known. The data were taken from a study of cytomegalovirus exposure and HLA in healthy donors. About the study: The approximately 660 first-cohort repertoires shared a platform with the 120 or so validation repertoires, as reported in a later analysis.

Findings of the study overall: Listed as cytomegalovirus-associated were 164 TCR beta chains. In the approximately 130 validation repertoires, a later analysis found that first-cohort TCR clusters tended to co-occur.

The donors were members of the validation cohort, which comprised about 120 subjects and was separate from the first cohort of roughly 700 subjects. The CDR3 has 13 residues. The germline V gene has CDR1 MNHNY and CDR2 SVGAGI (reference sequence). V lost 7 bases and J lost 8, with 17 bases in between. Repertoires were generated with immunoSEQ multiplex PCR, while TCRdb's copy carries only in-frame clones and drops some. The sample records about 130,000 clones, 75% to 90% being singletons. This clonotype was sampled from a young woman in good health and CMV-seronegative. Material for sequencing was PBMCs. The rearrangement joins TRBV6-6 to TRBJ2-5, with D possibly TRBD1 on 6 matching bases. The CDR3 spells CASTHPQGLTQYF. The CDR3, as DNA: TGTGCCAGCACCCACCCCCAGGGGTTAACCCAGTACTTC.